This is a list of T cell receptor beta chains from one sample in a study of T cells in narcolepsy. Sequencing was performed with immunoSEQ multiplex PCR; in TCRdb, only in-frame clones are kept and a portion is missing. The sample contains 20,000 to 30,000 clones, about 85% of which appear only once. The sequencing sample was made of CD45RA- memory CD4+ T cells from PBMCs. Receptor source: a human donor with narcolepsy. Each CDR3 is given with its conserved first and last residue. D genes are given only for firm matches. Not every row has a clone size; where given, it reads once, few, many or a size class.

V: TRBV5-4
D: NA
size: NA
J: TRBJ1-1
DNA: TGTGCCAGCAGCTTGCAAACAGGTAACACTGAAGCTTTCTTT
CDR3: CASSLQTGNTEAFF

V: TRBV11-2
D: TRBD1
size: NA
J: TRBJ1-1
DNA: TGTGCCAGCAGCTATCGGTCAGGGGGCACTGAAGCTTTCTTT
CDR3: CASSYRSGGTEAFF

V: TRBV6-6
D: TRBD1
size: NA
J: TRBJ1-2
DNA: TGTGCCAGCAGTAACACACAGGGGACGACGAATGGCTACACCTTC
CDR3: CASSNTQGTTNGYTF

V: TRBV28
D: TRBD2
size: NA
J: TRBJ2-1
DNA: TGTGCCAGCAGTGATCCCGGGACTAGCGGCAACAATGAGCAGTTCTTC
CDR3: CASSDPGTSGNNEQFF

V: TRBV19
D: TRBD1
size: NA
J: TRBJ2-6
DNA: TGTGCCAGTAGTACAGAGGACAGGGAGGCCAACGTCCTGACTTTC
CDR3: CASSTEDREANVLTF

V: TRBV5-6
D: TRBD2
size: NA
J: TRBJ2-7
DNA: TGTGCCAGCAGCTTGGATCTCGCTAGCGGGAGACGCGAGCAGTACTTC
CDR3: CASSLDLASGRREQYF

V: TRBV28
D: NA
size: NA
J: TRBJ2-5
DNA: TGTGCCAGCACCGCGTCGGGACTCGGGGGAGGTACCCAGTACTTC
CDR3: CASTASGLGGGTQYF

V: TRBV6-1
D: TRBD1
size: NA
J: TRBJ1-2
DNA: TGTGCCAGCAGTGAAAGGGGACAGGGCTCCTATGGCTACACCTTC
CDR3: CASSERGQGSYGYTF

V: TRBV6-6
D: NA
size: NA
J: TRBJ1-4
DNA: TGTGCCAGCAGTAGACAACCAACTAATGAAAAACTGTTTTTT
CDR3: CASSRQPTNEKLFF

V: TRBV14
D: TRBD2
size: NA
J: TRBJ2-7
DNA: TGTGCCAGCAGCCATTGGACTAGCGGCTACGAGCAGTACTTC
CDR3: CASSHWTSGYEQYF

V: TRBV5-4
D: NA
size: once
J: TRBJ1-6
DNA: TGTGCCAGCAGCTCCCCGAGACAGGTAGATCATAATTCACCCCTCCACTTT
CDR3: CASSSPRQVDHNSPLHF

V: TRBV5-1
D: NA
size: NA
J: TRBJ2-5
DNA: TGCGCCAGCAGCGAACAGATAAATCGGTACCAAGAGACCCAGTACTTC
CDR3: CASSEQINRYQETQYF

V: TRBV19
D: NA
size: NA
J: TRBJ2-3
DNA: TGTGCCAGTAGTATCTCTAGCGCGACGCAGTATTTT
CDR3: CASSISSATQYF

V: TRBV7-9
D: NA
size: NA
J: TRBJ2-3
DNA: TGTGCCAGCAGCTCAAACAGGGGGGGGACACGGCTCACAGATACGCAGTATTTT
CDR3: CASSSNRGGTRLTDTQYF

V: TRBV28
D: NA
size: NA
J: TRBJ2-7
DNA: TGTGCCAGCAGGTTTTTCCCCCGACAGGAGGTCTGCGAGCAGTACTTC
CDR3: CASRFFPRQEVCEQYF

V: TRBV11-2
D: TRBD2
size: NA
J: TRBJ2-7
DNA: TGTGCCAGCAGCCGGGGTAGCGGGACCTACGAGCAGTACTTC
CDR3: CASSRGSGTYEQYF

V: TRBV9
D: TRBD2
size: NA
J: TRBJ2-7
DNA: TGTGCCAGCAGCAGGGGTCGGGGGGTCACCTACGAGCAGTACTTC
CDR3: CASSRGRGVTYEQYF

V: TRBV6-6
D: NA
size: NA
J: TRBJ1-5
DNA: TGTGCCAGCAGTTTCCAGAATCAGCCCCAGCATTTT
CDR3: CASSFQNQPQHF

V: TRBV14
D: NA
size: NA
J: TRBJ1-1
DNA: TGTGCCAGCAGCCACCAAACAGGGCGCACTGAAGCTTTCTTT
CDR3: CASSHQTGRTEAFF

V: TRBV7-9
D: TRBD1
size: once
J: TRBJ1-2
DNA: TGTGCCAGCAGCCTCGGACAGGGTGGTTATGGCTACACCTTC
CDR3: CASSLGQGGYGYTF

V: TRBV28
D: NA
size: NA
J: TRBJ2-1
DNA: TGTGCCAGCAGTTCCCCCCGTAAAGCGGACTCTAAAAATGAGCAGTTCTTC
CDR3: CASSSPRKADSKNEQFF

V: TRBV6-1
D: TRBD2
size: NA
J: TRBJ2-7
DNA: TGTGCCAGCATCCGAGCGGGAGTCATGTACGAGCAGTACTTC
CDR3: CASIRAGVMYEQYF

V: TRBV19
D: TRBD1
size: few
J: TRBJ1-1
DNA: TGTGCCAGTAGCCCCGGGACAGTAATGGCTGAAGCTTTCTTT
CDR3: CASSPGTVMAEAFF

V: TRBV5-6
D: TRBD2
size: NA
J: TRBJ2-7
DNA: TGTGCCAGCAGCTCCGGGACTAGCGGGAGTTGGGTGCAGTACTTC
CDR3: CASSSGTSGSWVQYF

V: TRBV30
D: TRBD2
size: NA
J: TRBJ2-4
DNA: TGTGCCTGGAGTGTAGCGGGGGCCAAAAACATTCAGTACTTC
CDR3: CAWSVAGAKNIQYF

V: TRBV27
D: NA
size: NA
J: TRBJ2-3
DNA: TGTGCCAGCAGTTTATCTATTAGGGGGAGGGCCAAAGATACGCAGTATTTT
CDR3: CASSLSIRGRAKDTQYF

V: TRBV11-2
D: TRBD2
size: NA
J: TRBJ2-1
DNA: TGTGCCAGCAGCCTAACCGGGACTAGAAATGAGCAGTTCTTC
CDR3: CASSLTGTRNEQFF

V: TRBV7-2
D: NA
size: NA
J: TRBJ1-1
DNA: TGTGCCAGCAGCTCCTCAGGATGGGCTACACAAATATCGAACACTGAAGCTTTCTTT
CDR3: CASSSSGWATQISNTEAFF

V: TRBV19
D: NA
size: NA
J: TRBJ1-1
DNA: TGTGCCAGTAGTATAGAAGGGGTGAACACTGAAGCTTTCTTT
CDR3: CASSIEGVNTEAFF

V: TRBV14
D: TRBD2
size: few
J: TRBJ2-7
DNA: TGTGCCAGCGGGCGGGAGTTCTACGAGCAGTACTTC
CDR3: CASGREFYEQYF

V: TRBV7-2
D: NA
size: NA
J: TRBJ1-4
DNA: TGTGCCAGCAGCACTGGGGGCGCCGGTGAAAAACTGTTTTTT
CDR3: CASSTGGAGEKLFF

V: TRBV11-2
D: TRBD1
size: NA
J: TRBJ2-7
DNA: TGTGCCAGCAGCACCGACAGGGGCGCATCAACCACTTACGAGCAGTACTTC
CDR3: CASSTDRGASTTYEQYF

V: TRBV7-8
D: NA
size: NA
J: TRBJ2-5
DNA: TGTGCCAGCAGCTTGCGTCTCCGGGGTAACCGCCAAGAGACCCAGTACTTC
CDR3: CASSLRLRGNRQETQYF

V: TRBV28
D: NA
size: NA
J: TRBJ2-4
DNA: TGTGCCAGCGGAATGGGGCAGGGGATGGGCATTCAGTACTTC
CDR3: CASGMGQGMGIQYF

V: TRBV2
D: TRBD1
size: NA
J: TRBJ2-1
DNA: TGTGCCAGCATGAGGGACAGGCTCAATGAGCAGTTCTTC
CDR3: CASMRDRLNEQFF

V: TRBV5-6
D: TRBD1
size: NA
J: TRBJ1-6
DNA: TGTGCCAGCAGCTTCGGACAGGGTGGGTCACCCCTCCACTTT
CDR3: CASSFGQGGSPLHF

V: TRBV2
D: NA
size: NA
J: TRBJ1-5
DNA: TGTGCCAACTCCCAGGCCGGCCTTAGCAATCAGCCCCAGCATTTT
CDR3: CANSQAGLSNQPQHF

V: TRBV7-2
D: TRBD1
size: few
J: TRBJ1-1
DNA: TGTGCCAGCAGCTACAGGACAGGGGGCTACACTGAAGCTTTCTTT
CDR3: CASSYRTGGYTEAFF

V: TRBV28
D: NA
size: once
J: TRBJ1-4
DNA: TGTGCCAGCAGTTTCGCCGGGGGGAGGGGTGAAAAACTGTTTTTT
CDR3: CASSFAGGRGEKLFF

V: TRBV7-9
D: TRBD1
size: few
J: TRBJ2-2
DNA: TGTGCCAGCAGTTTACAGGGGGCGACCGGGGAGCTGTTTTTT
CDR3: CASSLQGATGELFF

V: TRBV7-2
D: TRBD2
size: NA
J: TRBJ2-1
DNA: TGTGCCAGCAGCTTCCCGGGACTAGCGGGACGTTACAATGAGCAGTTCTTC
CDR3: CASSFPGLAGRYNEQFF

V: TRBV7-9
D: TRBD1
size: few
J: TRBJ2-7
DNA: TGTGCCAGCAGCCCTACCGGGACAGGGGACGAGCAGTACTTC
CDR3: CASSPTGTGDEQYF

V: TRBV5-6
D: TRBD1
size: NA
J: TRBJ2-3
DNA: TGTGCCAGCAGCTTTGAGACAGGGCTATTAATGACAGATACGCAGTATTTT
CDR3: CASSFETGLLMTDTQYF

V: TRBV30
D: TRBD1
size: NA
J: TRBJ1-4
DNA: TGTGCCTGGAGCGCAGGGGGTGAAAAACTGTTTTTT
CDR3: CAWSAGGEKLFF

V: TRBV7-9
D: TRBD2
size: NA
J: TRBJ2-3
DNA: TGTGCCAGCAGCCACGCCGGGACTAGCGGGGCTGGTACGCAGTATTTT
CDR3: CASSHAGTSGAGTQYF

V: TRBV5-1
D: TRBD1
size: NA
J: TRBJ1-1
DNA: TGCGCCAGCAGGGTGGGACAGGAAACTGAAGCTTTCTTT
CDR3: CASRVGQETEAFF

V: TRBV5-4
D: TRBD1
size: NA
J: TRBJ2-5
DNA: TGTGCCAGCAGCCCCAGGGGGCCCGTAGAGACCCAGTACTTC
CDR3: CASSPRGPVETQYF

V: TRBV6-1
D: NA
size: NA
J: TRBJ1-2
DNA: TGTGCCAGCAGTGAAGGTCTAGCAGCTAACTATGGCTACACCTTC
CDR3: CASSEGLAANYGYTF

V: TRBV6-5
D: TRBD2
size: NA
J: TRBJ2-3
DNA: TGTGCCAGCAGTTACCGGACTAGCGGGAGAACGGATACGCAGTATTTT
CDR3: CASSYRTSGRTDTQYF

V: TRBV5-1
D: TRBD2
size: NA
J: TRBJ2-3
DNA: TGCGCCAGCAGCTCCGCACTAGCGGGCGGGACAGATACGCAGTATTTT
CDR3: CASSSALAGGTDTQYF

V: TRBV2
D: TRBD2
size: NA
J: TRBJ2-1
DNA: TGTGCCAGCAGCCCTTTTAGCGGGACGATCTCCTACAATGAGCAGTTCTTC
CDR3: CASSPFSGTISYNEQFF